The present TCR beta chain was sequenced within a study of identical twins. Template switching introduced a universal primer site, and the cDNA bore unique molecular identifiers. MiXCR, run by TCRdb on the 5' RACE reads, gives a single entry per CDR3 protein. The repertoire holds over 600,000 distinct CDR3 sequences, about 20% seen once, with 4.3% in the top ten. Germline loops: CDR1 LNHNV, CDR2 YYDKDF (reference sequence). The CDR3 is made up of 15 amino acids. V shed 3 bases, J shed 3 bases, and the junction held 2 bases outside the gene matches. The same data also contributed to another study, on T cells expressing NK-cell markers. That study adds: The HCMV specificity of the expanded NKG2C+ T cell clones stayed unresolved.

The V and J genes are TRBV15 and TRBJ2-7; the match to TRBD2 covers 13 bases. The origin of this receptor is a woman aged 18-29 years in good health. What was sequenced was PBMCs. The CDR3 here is CATSSGTSGDYEQYF. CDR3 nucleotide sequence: TGTGCCACCAGCAGCGGGACTAGCGGGGACTACGAGCAGTACTTC.